The present T cell receptor beta chain was sequenced within a study of T cell responses to AZD1222 COVID-19 vaccine. Clones were sequenced by immunoSEQ multiplex PCR, and TCRdb holds only the in-frame ones, with some missing. The sample holds just over 150,000 clones, roughly nine tenths seen once. Details on this clone: Its specificity is not known.

Study outcomes and limitations: Clonal diversity was possibly underestimated, and white British individuals and females predominated among donors.

Germline CDR1 reads KGHSH; CDR2 reads LQKENI. V lost 0 bases, J lost 4 bases, and 24 bases lay in between. The CDR3 contains 19 residues. The sequence was collected from an adult who had recovered from COVID-19. The chain recombines TRBV18 with TRBJ1-2; D may be TRBD1 (6 bases). The material was peripheral blood, obtained after recovery from COVID-19. The DNA of the CDR3 is TGTGCCAGCTCACCACCAGGGGGACACTCAACGACCCCGACCTATGGCTACACCTTC. It codes for CASSPPGGHSTTPTYGYTF.